This T cell receptor (beta chain) was identified in a study of T cell responses to AZD1222 COVID-19 vaccine. Study conclusions and caveats: A rise in Spike-specific TCR breadth and depth followed two AZD1222 doses. Dominant at 160-218 and 743-854, vaccine-associated CD4 TCRs also spanned spike. The donor group comprised mostly white British people and more females; the analysis possibly underestimated clonal diversity. Samples come after the peak T cell response, not at day 14.

CDR1 SQVTM and CDR2 ANQGSEA come from the germline V gene. CDR3 size: 13 residues. V lost 7 bases to trimming and J lost 4 bases, with 16 bases between them. Only one count was recorded for this clone. The antigen is not known. Sequenced by immunoSEQ multiplex PCR; TCRdb stores in-frame clones only, minus some. This sample has about 110,000 clones, with nearly 90% found just once. This sequence was found in an adult in good health. The rearrangement uses TRBV29-1 and TRBJ1-1, with a possible D match to TRBD1 (5 bases). The material sequenced was peripheral blood, taken on day 0 of MenACWY control vaccination. CDR3 region: CSAEWGFGTEAFF. CDR3 sequence (DNA): TGCAGCGCCGAGTGGGGGTTCGGCACTGAAGCTTTCTTT.